The 21 T cell receptor beta chains below were found in one sample sequenced in a study of shared T cell receptors in the human thymus. Profiled with immunoSEQ multiplex PCR; TCRdb holds only in-frame clones, not every one. The repertoire includes more than 550,000 clones, 70% to 90% of them detected once, and 0.0095% to 0.013% sits in the top ten. Separately, the same data were catalogued under a study of human thymus T cells.

The material sequenced was thymocytes. The receptor source for this set is a girl less than two years old with a congenital heart defect.

V is TRBV9 and J is TRBJ2-7; 9 nucleotides line up with TRBD1. After removal of 4 bases from V and 2 bases from J, the junction contained 13 bases not matched to a gene. This CDR3 comprises 17 residues. The germline V gene has CDR1 SGDLS and CDR2 YYNGEE. The DNA for the CDR3 is TGTGCCAGCAGCTTCCGGGACAGGGCGCTCCCCGCCTACGAGCAGTACTTC. Translated, it gives CASSFRDRALPAYEQYF.

The chain carries TRBV4-3 and TRBJ1-1; D unresolved. This CDR3 contains 17 residues. Germline-derived CDR1 and CDR2 are LGHNA and YSLEER. The V end lost 2 bases, the J end lost 8 bases, and 24 bases lay between the germline ends. The CDR3 region has the DNA TGCGCCAGCAGCCAACCGACGTCCGGGTCTCCCACCCCCGAAGCTTTCTTT. Its protein product is CASSQPTSGSPTPEAFF.

This chain links TRBV4-3 with TRBJ2-5, with D possibly matching TRBD1 (5 bases). V lost 1 base, J lost 6 bases, and 18 bases lay in between. The CDR3 has 16 residues. Germline V CDR1 and CDR2: LGHNA, YSLEER. CDR3 in amino acids: CASSQGADTTLKTQYF. In nucleotides, the CDR3 is TGCGCCAGCAGCCAAGGCGCGGACACCACCTTAAAGACCCAGTACTTC.

The chain carries TRBV4-3 and TRBJ2-7; perhaps TRBD2 as D (5 bases). V dropped 4 bases and J dropped 5 bases, with 18 bases sitting between them. Germline assignment: CDR1 LGHNA and CDR2 YSLEER. CDR3 length: 15 amino acids. CDR3 nucleotide sequence: TGCGCCAGCAGCCTCCCTAAGGCGAGGGTCCACGAGCAGTACTTC. Protein sequence: CASSLPKARVHEQYF.

The chain carries TRBV19 and TRBJ1-1; possibly TRBD1 for D (5 bases). V lost 3 bases and J 5 bases, leaving 19 bases between the germline ends. Germline CDR1 reads LNHDA; CDR2 reads SQIVND (reference sequence). The CDR3 is made up of 16 amino acids. The CDR3 here is CASSIGVRPGPTEAFF. CDR3 DNA: TGTGCCAGTAGTATTGGAGTGCGCCCAGGGCCTACTGAAGCTTTCTTT.

J is TRBJ2-1 and V is TRBV2; 7 nucleotides align to TRBD1. CDR1 is SNHLY and CDR2 is FYNNEI in the germline V gene. The CDR3 is 15 amino acids. Germline trimming cut 8 bases from V and 6 bases from J; bases unmatched to any gene: 13. CDR3 DNA: TGTGCCAGCGGAAACAGGGGATTAGTAAGCAATGAGCAGTTCTTC. Amino acids: CASGNRGLVSNEQFF.

The chain recombines TRBV10-3 with TRBJ2-7, with TRBD1 matching over 8 bases. The CDR3 runs to 13 residues. The V gene end was trimmed by 5 bases and the J gene end by 4 bases; junction bases not matched to a gene: 4. The V gene's germline CDR1 is ENHRY and CDR2 SYGVKD. The CDR3 region has the DNA TGTGCCATCAGTAGGACAGGGATTTACGAGCAGTACTTC. Its protein product is CAISRTGIYEQYF.

The J gene is TRBJ1-2, the V gene TRBV7-9, with a possible D match to TRBD1 (6 bases). V was cut by 5 bases and J by 5 bases, with 15 bases left in between. Germline CDR1 is SEHNR and CDR2 is FQNEAQ (reference sequence). The CDR3 runs to 14 residues. The DNA of the CDR3 is TGTGCCAGCAGCGTAGATGGACAGACTTATGGCTACACCTTC. Protein sequence: CASSVDGQTYGYTF.

The DNA of the CDR3 is TGTGCCAGCAGCGGAGAAGTGAATCAGCCCCAGCATTTT. Protein product: CASSGEVNQPQHF. The J gene is TRBJ1-5, the V gene TRBV5-4; D unresolved. The V gene lost 4 bases and the J gene lost 4 bases, with 9 bases spanning the gap. The germline gives CDR1 SGHNT, CDR2 YYREEE (reference sequence). The CDR3 has 13 amino acids.

About this clone: Different DNA sequences within this sample yield the same CDR3. The chain has TRBV4-3 and TRBJ1-6, with 10 bases aligning to TRBD1. The J segment lost 10 bases and the V segment lost 1 base, leaving 4 bases of the junction unmatched. The CDR3 loop spans 15 amino acids. CDR1 and CDR2 (germline): LGHNA, YSLEER. This chain's CDR3 is CASSQGDRGNSPLHF. The CDR3 region has the DNA TGCGCCAGCAGCCAAGGGGACAGGGGAAACTCACCCCTCCACTTT.

The CDR3 is CAIRRRGDGTDTQYF. DNA for the CDR3: TGTGCCATCAGGCGCAGGGGGGACGGCACAGATACGCAGTATTTT. The chain carries TRBV10-3 and TRBJ2-3; TRBD1 is a possible D gene (7 bases). This CDR3 spans 15 amino acids. Trimming stripped 6 bases from V and 1 base from J, with 14 bases between. The germline gives CDR1 ENHRY, CDR2 SYGVKD.

The chain combines TRBV7-6 with TRBJ1-1; D perhaps matches TRBD1 (6 bases). CDR3 length equals 18 residues. Trimming took off 0 bases at V and 3 bases at J, with 20 bases between the two ends. Germline values: CDR1 SGHVS, CDR2 FNYEAQ. The CDR3 loop is CASSLARGAGGSDTEAFF. DNA of the CDR3: TGTGCCAGCAGCTTAGCCCGGGGGGCGGGGGGTTCGGACACTGAAGCTTTCTTT.

The chain couples TRBV6-5 to TRBJ2-1, with TRBD2 identical over 10 bases. The V and J ends lost 2 bases and 7 bases, in that order; junction bases with no gene match: 5. The CDR3 is 15 residues long. Germline-derived CDR1 and CDR2 are MNHEY and SVGAGI. The CDR3 here is CASSYEAGGRNEQFF. DNA of the CDR3: TGTGCCAGCAGTTACGAAGCGGGGGGGCGGAATGAGCAGTTCTTC.

This clone was recorded only once. V is TRBV5-1 and J is TRBJ2-7; D is possibly TRBD2 (6 bases). Germline-derived CDR1 and CDR2 are SGHRS and YFSETQ. Deletions cut 4 bases from V and 0 bases from J, with 14 bases between. CDR3 size: 15 residues. CDR3 sequence (DNA): TGCGCCAGCAGCCTGAGCGGGTCCGACTCCTACGAGCAGTACTTC. The encoded protein is CASSLSGSDSYEQYF.

V gene TRBV6-5 combines with J gene TRBJ1-6, with D hard to call. Germline V lookup: CDR1 MNHEY, CDR2 SVGAGI. With 2 bases removed from V and 8 bases from J, the gap between germline ends came to 7 bases. The CDR3 totals 13 residues. CDR3 nucleotide sequence: TGTGCCAGCAGTTACCAAGCGGATTCACCCCTCCACTTT. Amino acid sequence: CASSYQADSPLHF.

The chain recombines TRBV6-5 with TRBJ1-1; D call uncertain. The CDR3 is made up of 14 amino acids. Per the germline V gene, CDR1 is MNHEY and CDR2 is SVGAGI. V was cut by 0 bases and J by 4 bases, with 9 bases left in between. In nucleotides, the CDR3 is TGTGCCAGCAGTTACTCATTTGCGGGCACTGAAGCTTTCTTT. Residues: CASSYSFAGTEAFF.

This rearrangement joins TRBV4-3 to TRBJ1-6; D unresolved. This CDR3 has 19 residues. Germline lookup yields CDR1 LGHNA and CDR2 YSLEER. V was shortened by 0 bases and J by 4 bases, with 19 bases between the two germline ends. The CDR3 is CASSQDAPKNAGYNSPLHF. For the CDR3, the DNA is TGCGCCAGCAGCCAAGATGCCCCCAAGAACGCCGGGTATAATTCACCCCTCCACTTT.

The chain links TRBV28 to TRBJ2-7, with 9 bases identical to TRBD1. The germline V gene encodes CDR1 MDHEN and CDR2 SYDVKM. Trimming cost V 2 bases and J 3 bases; bases outside gene matches: 17. The length of the CDR3 is 19 residues. CDR3 region: CASSLAPSPSGQGGYEQYF. The DNA for the CDR3 is TGTGCCAGCAGTTTAGCACCCTCACCCTCGGGACAGGGAGGCTACGAGCAGTACTTC.

The chain couples TRBV5-1 to TRBJ2-7; tentative D call: TRBD2 (6 bases). Germline CDR1 SGHRS, CDR2 YFSETQ. The V and J ends lost 0 bases and 2 bases respectively, with 27 bases between them. The CDR3 spans 20 residues. CDR3 in DNA: TGCGCCAGCAGCTTGGAGACAAATACAGGAACCGGGGGAATTGCCTACGAGCAGTACTTC. Amino acid sequence: CASSLETNTGTGGIAYEQYF.

V gene TRBV4-1 combines with J gene TRBJ2-7; 7 bases line up with TRBD1. The CDR3 is 17 residues long. The trim removed 1 base at V and 1 base at J, leaving 10 bases unmatched. Germline assignment: CDR1 MGHRA and CDR2 YSYEKL. This CDR3 is CASSQGHWDSLSYEQYF. The CDR3 DNA follows: TGCGCCAGCAGCCAAGGGCATTGGGACAGCTTATCCTACGAGCAGTACTTC.

This sequence joins TRBV5-4 and TRBJ1-1; D unresolved. CDR1 is SGHNT, CDR2 YYREEE, per germline (reference sequence). This CDR3 is 14 amino acids long. Between the trimmed V and J ends, which lost 3 bases and 5 bases, there was a span of 14 bases. DNA of the CDR3: TGTGCCAGCAGCTCCTCGCCCGGAGGAACTGAAGCTTTCTTT. Its protein product is CASSSSPGGTEAFF.